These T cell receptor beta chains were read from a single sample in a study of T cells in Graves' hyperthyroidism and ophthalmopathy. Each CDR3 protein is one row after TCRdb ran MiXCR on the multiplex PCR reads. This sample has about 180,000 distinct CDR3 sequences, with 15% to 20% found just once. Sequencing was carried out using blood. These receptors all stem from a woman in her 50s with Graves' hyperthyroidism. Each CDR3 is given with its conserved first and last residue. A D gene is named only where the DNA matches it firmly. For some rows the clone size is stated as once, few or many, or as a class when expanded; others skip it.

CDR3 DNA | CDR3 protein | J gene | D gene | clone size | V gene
TGCGCCAGCAGCTTGGGGACCGGACGGGGCAGTAATCAGCCCCAGCATTTT | CASSLGTGRGSNQPQHF | TRBJ1-5 | NA | NA | TRBV5-1
TGCGCCAGCAGCTTGAACGGGGGGAATGAAAAACTGTTTTTT | CASSLNGGNEKLFF | TRBJ1-4 | NA | few | TRBV5-1
TGTGCCAGCAGTGAAACAGGGGCTGGGGCCAACGTCCTGACTTTC | CASSETGAGANVLTF | TRBJ2-6 | TRBD1 | many | TRBV6-1
TGTGCCAGCAGCTTAGCGGGTGATCCGGCAGATACGCAGTATTTT | CASSLAGDPADTQYF | TRBJ2-3 | NA | NA | TRBV7-2
TGTGCCAGCAGCTTAGGGAACCCCGGGGAGCTGTTTTTT | CASSLGNPGELFF | TRBJ2-2 | NA | many | TRBV7-2
TGTGCCATCAAGGGGGCACTTTACAATGAGCAGTTCTTC | CAIKGALYNEQFF | TRBJ2-1 | TRBD1 | many | TRBV10-3
TGTGCCAGCAGCTTAGCGGCCGGCAGGGGGCTCTACGAGCAGTACTTC | CASSLAAGRGLYEQYF | TRBJ2-7 | TRBD1 | many | TRBV7-2
TGTGCCAGCAGTTACTCTGGGACAACTAACTATGGCTACACCTTC | CASSYSGTTNYGYTF | TRBJ1-2 | NA | many | TRBV6-5
TGTGCCTGGAGAAGGGGGACGTCTGGCTATGGCTACACCTTC | CAWRRGTSGYGYTF | TRBJ1-2 | NA | NA | TRBV30
TGTGCCATCAGTGGGGACAGCGGGGGTTCACCCCTCCACTTT | CAISGDSGGSPLHF | TRBJ1-6 | TRBD1 | few | TRBV10-3
TGTGCCAGCAGCGTAGACAGGGGATACGAGCAGCACTTC | CASSVDRGYEQHF | TRBJ2-7 | TRBD1 | NA | TRBV9
TGTGCCAGCGGTGCGCCCTACACAGATACGCAGTATTTT | CASGAPYTDTQYF | TRBJ2-3 | NA | few | TRBV3-1
TGTGCCAGCTTCGGAGGATCGGCTAATGAAAAACTGTTTTTT | CASFGGSANEKLFF | TRBJ1-4 | NA | many | TRBV2
TGCAGCGTTGACGTGGGTGACCAGTACACTGAAGCTTTCTTT | CSVDVGDQYTEAFF | TRBJ1-1 | NA | many | TRBV29-1
TGTGCCAGCAGCTTTGGGAACAGACTAACAGTGGAAGCTTTCTTT | CASSFGNRLTVEAFF | TRBJ1-1 | NA | many | TRBV7-9
TGTGCCAGCAGCCGATCGGTGGTGGGGGAGCAGTACTTC | CASSRSVVGEQYF | TRBJ2-7 | NA | many | TRBV13
TGTGCCAGTAGTATGGGGTACATGAACACTGAAGCTTTCTTT | CASSMGYMNTEAFF | TRBJ1-1 | NA | NA | TRBV19
TGTGCCAGCAGCCGACAGGGGGGCTTTAGTGGGGCCAACGTCCTGACTTTC | CASSRQGGFSGANVLTF | TRBJ2-6 | TRBD1 | many | TRBV12-3/TRBV12-4
TGTGTCAGCAGGACGGACAGGGTAGCTAACTATGGCTACGCCTTC | CVSRTDRVANYGYAF | TRBJ1-2 | TRBD1 | NA | TRBV2
TGCGCCAGCAGCCAAGATAACGAGGGGGTAGGGCGAGAGACCCAGTACTTC | CASSQDNEGVGRETQYF | TRBJ2-5 | NA | many | TRBV4-3
TGTGCCAGCCATGACAGGCCGGGGGGCCCAGAGCAGTTCTTC | CASHDRPGGPEQFF | TRBJ2-1 | NA | many | TRBV27
TGTGCCAGCAGCCAAGTGCAGGGGGCGAATACGCAGTATTTT | CASSQVQGANTQYF | TRBJ2-3 | TRBD1 | many | TRBV14
TGTGCCAGCAGCCAAGCGGGATTCCAGCCCCAGCATTTT | CASSQAGFQPQHF | TRBJ1-5 | NA | many | TRBV16
TGTGCCAGCAGCCCCAGGGGGGGGAATCAGCCCCAGCATTTT | CASSPRGGNQPQHF | TRBJ1-5 | TRBD1 | many | TRBV18
TGCAGTGCCCCCGTCTCAGGGGCCGTAGAGACCCAGTACTTC | CSAPVSGAVETQYF | TRBJ2-5 | NA | many | TRBV20-1
TGTGCCAGCAACCTCGACAGGGCAGAGCCCCAGCATTTT | CASNLDRAEPQHF | TRBJ1-5 | TRBD1 | many | TRBV6-1
TGTGCCAGCAGTCCCGGCCGGGGGGACCCTAACTATGGCTACACCTTC | CASSPGRGDPNYGYTF | TRBJ1-2 | NA | NA | TRBV12-3/TRBV12-4
TGTGCCAGCAGTCACGACTGGAATGAGCAGTTCTTC | CASSHDWNEQFF | TRBJ2-1 | NA | many | TRBV27
TGTGCCAGCTCACCGACCGGACGGAGCAACAATGAGCAGTTCTTC | CASSPTGRSNNEQFF | TRBJ2-1 | NA | few | TRBV18
TGTGCCAGCTCTGAAGCGCGACAGGGAAAGCTGTTTTTT | CASSEARQGKLFF | TRBJ2-2 | TRBD1 | many | TRBV18
TGTGCCACCAGCAGGGATCGGGGAACAGATACGCAGTATTTT | CATSRDRGTDTQYF | TRBJ2-3 | NA | many | TRBV15
TGTGCCAGCAGCCCAAACAGAGGCGAGCAGTTCTTC | CASSPNRGEQFF | TRBJ2-1 | NA | many | TRBV9
TGTGCCAGCCCTGGGACGGGGGTGAACACTGAAGCTTTCTTT | CASPGTGVNTEAFF | TRBJ1-1 | NA | many | TRBV7-9
TGTGCCAGCGGCGCCTTTCACCCGGGACAGGGGGCCGTGGGCACTGAAGCTTTCTTT | CASGAFHPGQGAVGTEAFF | TRBJ1-1 | TRBD1 | many | TRBV12-3/TRBV12-4
TGCGCCAGCAGCCAAGACGGGGGTTCCGTCTATGGCTACACCTTC | CASSQDGGSVYGYTF | TRBJ1-2 | NA | many | TRBV4-1
TGTGCCAGCAGCCAAGAGGGAGAGAGGTACGAGCAGTACTTC | CASSQEGERYEQYF | TRBJ2-7 | NA | many | TRBV3-1
TGCGCCAGCAGGGCCAGGGCCCTCCCGGTCACAGATGCGCAGTATTTT | CASRARALPVTDAQYF | TRBJ2-3 | NA | few | TRBV5-1